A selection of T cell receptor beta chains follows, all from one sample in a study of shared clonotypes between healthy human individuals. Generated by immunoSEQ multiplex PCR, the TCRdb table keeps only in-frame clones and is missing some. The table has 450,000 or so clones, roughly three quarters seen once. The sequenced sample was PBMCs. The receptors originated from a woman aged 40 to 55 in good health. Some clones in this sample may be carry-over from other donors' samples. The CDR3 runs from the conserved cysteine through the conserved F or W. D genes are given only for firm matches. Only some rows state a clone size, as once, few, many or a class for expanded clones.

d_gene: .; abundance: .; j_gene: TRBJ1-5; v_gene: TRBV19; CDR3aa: CASSHRAQFNQPQHF; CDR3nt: TGTGCCAGTAGCCACAGGGCCCAATTCAACCAGCCCCAGCATTTT
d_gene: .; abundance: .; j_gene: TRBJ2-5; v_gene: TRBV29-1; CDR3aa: CSVARGGPRETQYF; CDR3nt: TGCAGCGTTGCGCGAGGAGGCCCAAGGGAGACCCAGTACTTC
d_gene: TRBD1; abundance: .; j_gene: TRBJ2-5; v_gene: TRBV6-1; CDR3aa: CASFRDRGRWETQYF; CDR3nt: TGTGCCAGCTTTAGAGACAGGGGGCGGTGGGAGACCCAGTACTTC
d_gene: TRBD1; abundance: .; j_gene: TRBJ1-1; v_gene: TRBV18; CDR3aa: CASSPGQGAEAFF; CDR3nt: TGCGCCAGCTCACCCGGACAGGGAGCTGAAGCTTTCTTT
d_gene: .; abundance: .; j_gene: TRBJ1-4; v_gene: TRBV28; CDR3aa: CASSLWGGEKLFF; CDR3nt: TGTGCCAGCAGTTTATGGGGTGGTGAAAAACTGTTTTTT
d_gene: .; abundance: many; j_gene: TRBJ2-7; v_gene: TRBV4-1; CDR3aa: CASSQVGGYEQYF; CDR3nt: TGCGCCAGCAGCCAAGTAGGTGGCTACGAGCAGTACTTC
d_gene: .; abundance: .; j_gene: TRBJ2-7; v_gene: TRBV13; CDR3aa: CASSLLGTYEQYF; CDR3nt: TGTGCCAGCAGCCTCCTAGGAACCTACGAGCAGTACTTC
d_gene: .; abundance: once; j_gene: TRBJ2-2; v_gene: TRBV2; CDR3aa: CASSPNVDTGELFF; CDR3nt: TGTGCCAGCAGCCCAAACGTAGACACCGGGGAGCTGTTTTTT
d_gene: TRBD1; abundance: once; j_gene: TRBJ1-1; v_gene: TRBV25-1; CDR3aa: CASSGTGGMITEAFF; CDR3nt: TGTGCCAGCAGTGGCACAGGGGGCATGATCACTGAAGCTTTCTTT
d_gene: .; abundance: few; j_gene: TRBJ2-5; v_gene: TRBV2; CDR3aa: CASSPTGTEETQYF; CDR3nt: TGTGCCAGCAGTCCAACCGGGACCGAAGAGACCCAGTACTTC
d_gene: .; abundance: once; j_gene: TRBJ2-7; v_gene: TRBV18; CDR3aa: CASSPTSSYEQYF; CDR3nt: TGTGCCAGCTCGCCTACGAGCTCCTACGAGCAGTACTTC
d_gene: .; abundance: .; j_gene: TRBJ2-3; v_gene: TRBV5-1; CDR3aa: CASRAGRSADTQYF; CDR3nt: TGCGCCAGCAGGGCAGGGAGAAGCGCAGATACGCAGTATTTT
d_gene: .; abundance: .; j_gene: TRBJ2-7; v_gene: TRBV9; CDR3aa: CASSPTGGGDEQYF; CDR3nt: TGTGCCAGCAGCCCCACAGGGGGGGGAGACGAGCAGTACTTC
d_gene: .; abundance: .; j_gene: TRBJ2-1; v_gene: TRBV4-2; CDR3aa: CASSPTGTELQFF; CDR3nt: TGTGCCAGCAGCCCGACAGGAACTGAGTTGCAGTTCTTC
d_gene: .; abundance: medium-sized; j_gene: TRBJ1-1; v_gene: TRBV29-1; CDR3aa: CSVSSGRAEAFF; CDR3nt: TGCAGCGTGAGTTCAGGGAGAGCTGAAGCTTTCTTT
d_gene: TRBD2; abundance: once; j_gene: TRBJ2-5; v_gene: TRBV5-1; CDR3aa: CASSMGSGQETQYF; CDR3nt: TGCGCCAGCAGCATGGGTAGCGGGCAAGAGACCCAGTACTTC
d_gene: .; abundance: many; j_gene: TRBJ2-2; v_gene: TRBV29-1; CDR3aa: CSVKGAGQNTGELFF; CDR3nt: TGCAGCGTTAAGGGGGCGGGACAGAACACCGGGGAGCTGTTTTTT
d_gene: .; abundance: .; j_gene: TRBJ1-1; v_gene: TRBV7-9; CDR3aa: CALGAISDTEAFF; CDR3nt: TGTGCCCTGGGGGCGATTTCGGACACTGAAGCTTTCTTT
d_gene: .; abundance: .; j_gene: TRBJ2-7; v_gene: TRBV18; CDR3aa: CASSPGMLQGEQYF; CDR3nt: TGTGCCAGCTCGCCAGGGATGCTCCAGGGCGAGCAGTACTTC
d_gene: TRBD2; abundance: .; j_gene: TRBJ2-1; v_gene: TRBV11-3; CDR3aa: CASSSSGSGGNEQFF; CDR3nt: TGTGCCAGCAGTTCTAGCGGGAGTGGAGGGAATGAGCAGTTCTTC
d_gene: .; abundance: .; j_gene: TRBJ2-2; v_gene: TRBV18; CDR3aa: CASSPRDTGELFF; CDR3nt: TGTGCCAGCTCACCGAGGGACACCGGGGAGCTGTTTTTT
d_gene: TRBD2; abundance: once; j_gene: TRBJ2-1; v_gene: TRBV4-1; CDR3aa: CASMPRVTSGSFSYNEQFF; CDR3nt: TGCGCCAGCATGCCAAGGGTAACTAGCGGGAGTTTCTCCTACAATGAGCAGTTCTTC
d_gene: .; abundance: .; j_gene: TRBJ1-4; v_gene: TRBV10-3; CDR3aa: CAISDGGAQEKLFF; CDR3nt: TGTGCCATCAGTGATGGGGGGGCACAGGAAAAACTGTTTTTT
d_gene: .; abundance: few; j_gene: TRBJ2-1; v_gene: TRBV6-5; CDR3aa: CASRRTVLTYNEQFF; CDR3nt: TGTGCCAGCAGACGGACAGTGCTCACCTACAATGAGCAGTTCTTC
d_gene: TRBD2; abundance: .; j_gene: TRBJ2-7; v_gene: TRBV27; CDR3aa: CASSLRLGTSGRGHEQYF; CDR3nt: TGTGCCAGCAGTCTCCGACTCGGGACTAGCGGGAGGGGACACGAGCAGTACTTC
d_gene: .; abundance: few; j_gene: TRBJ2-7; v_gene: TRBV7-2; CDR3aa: CASRSDGTYEQYF; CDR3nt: TGTGCCAGCAGATCCGACGGTACCTACGAGCAGTACTTC
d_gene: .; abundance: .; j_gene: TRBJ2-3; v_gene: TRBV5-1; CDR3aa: CASSLGTDTDTQYF; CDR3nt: TGCGCCAGCAGCTTGGGAACAGACACAGATACGCAGTATTTT
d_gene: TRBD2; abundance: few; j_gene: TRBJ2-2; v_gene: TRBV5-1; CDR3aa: CASSLGTSGLTGELFF; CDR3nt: TGCGCCAGCAGCTTGGGAACTAGCGGGCTCACCGGGGAGCTGTTTTTT
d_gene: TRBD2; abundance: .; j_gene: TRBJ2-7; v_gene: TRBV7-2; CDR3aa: CASSRNGRGVVYEQYF; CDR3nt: TGTGCCAGCAGCCGAAACGGGAGGGGAGTAGTTTACGAGCAGTACTTC
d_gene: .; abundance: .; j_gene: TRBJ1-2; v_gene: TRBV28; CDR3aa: CASSLVGISGYTF; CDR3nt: TGTGCCAGCAGTTTAGTTGGGATTTCTGGCTACACCTTC
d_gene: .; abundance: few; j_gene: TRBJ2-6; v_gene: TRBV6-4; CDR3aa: CASSPGSSSSGANVLTF; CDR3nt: TGTGCCAGCAGCCCTGGCTCGTCCAGCTCTGGGGCCAACGTCCTGACTTTC
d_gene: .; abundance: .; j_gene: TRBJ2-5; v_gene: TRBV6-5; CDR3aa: CASSYGKVPNQETQYF; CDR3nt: TGTGCCAGCAGTTACGGAAAGGTCCCGAACCAAGAGACCCAGTACTTC
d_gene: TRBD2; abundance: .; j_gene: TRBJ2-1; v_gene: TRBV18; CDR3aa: CASSPGLAGEVYPFF; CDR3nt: TGTGCCAGCTCACCGGGACTAGCGGGAGAGGTTTACCCGTTCTTC
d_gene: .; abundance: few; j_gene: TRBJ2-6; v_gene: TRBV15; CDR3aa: CATSRARGAGANVLTF; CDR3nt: TGTGCCACCAGCAGAGCCCGCGGGGCTGGGGCCAACGTCCTGACTTTC
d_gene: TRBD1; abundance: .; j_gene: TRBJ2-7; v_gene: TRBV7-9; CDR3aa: CASSLAGTGISYEQYF; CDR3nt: TGTGCCAGCAGCTTAGCTGGGACAGGAATATCCTACGAGCAGTACTTC